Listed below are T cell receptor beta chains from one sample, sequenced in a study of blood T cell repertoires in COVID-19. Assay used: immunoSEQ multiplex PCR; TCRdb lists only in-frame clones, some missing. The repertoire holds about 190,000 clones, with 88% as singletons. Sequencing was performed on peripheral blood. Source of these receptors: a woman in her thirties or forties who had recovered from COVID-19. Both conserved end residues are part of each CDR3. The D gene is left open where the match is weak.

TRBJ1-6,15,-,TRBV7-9,CASSLRAGSGSPLHF,TGTGCCAGCAGCTTACGGGCAGGGTCAGGGTCACCCCTCCACTTT
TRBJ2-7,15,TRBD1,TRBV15,CATSRQQGVDYEQYF,TGTGCCACCAGCAGACAACAGGGGGTCGACTACGAGCAGTACTTC
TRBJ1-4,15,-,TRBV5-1,CASSPRNNMNEKLFF,TGCGCCAGCAGCCCGCGGAATAACATGAATGAAAAACTGTTTTTT
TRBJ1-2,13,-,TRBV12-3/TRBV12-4,CASTAVGQSGYTF,TGTGCCAGCACGGCGGTCGGACAGTCGGGCTACACCTTC
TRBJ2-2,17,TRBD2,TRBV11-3,CASSPSTSGSYTGELFF,TGTGCCAGCAGTCCCTCGACTAGCGGGAGTTATACCGGGGAGCTGTTTTTT
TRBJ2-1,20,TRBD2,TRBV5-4,CASSLARAYSGRVWDNEQFF,TGTGCCAGCAGCTTGGCCCGGGCCTATAGCGGGAGGGTGTGGGACAATGAGCAGTTCTTC
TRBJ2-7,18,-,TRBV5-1,CASSRRGDLGPLSYEQYF,TGCGCCAGCAGCAGGCGCGGGGACCTCGGGCCCCTCTCCTACGAGCAGTACTTC
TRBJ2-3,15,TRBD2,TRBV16,CASSTLAGGTDTQYF,TGTGCCAGCAGCACGCTAGCGGGAGGGACAGATACGCAGTATTTT
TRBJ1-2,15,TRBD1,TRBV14,CASSRPGQGAFGYTF,TGTGCCAGCAGCCGACCGGGACAGGGGGCATTCGGCTACACCTTC
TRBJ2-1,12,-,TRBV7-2,CASSYTGSEQFF,TGTGCCAGCAGCTACACGGGGAGCGAGCAGTTCTTC